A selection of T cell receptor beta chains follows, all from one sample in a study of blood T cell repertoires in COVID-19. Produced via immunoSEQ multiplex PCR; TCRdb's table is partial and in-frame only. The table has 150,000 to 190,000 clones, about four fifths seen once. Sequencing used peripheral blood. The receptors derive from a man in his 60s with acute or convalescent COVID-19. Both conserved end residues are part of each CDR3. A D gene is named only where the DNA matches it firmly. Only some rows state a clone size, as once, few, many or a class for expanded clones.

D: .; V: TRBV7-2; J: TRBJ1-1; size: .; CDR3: CASSLKGGGGTEAFF; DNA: TGTGCCAGCAGCCTAAAGGGAGGGGGTGGCACTGAAGCTTTCTTT
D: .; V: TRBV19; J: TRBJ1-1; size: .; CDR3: CASSIDHGGPAQAFF; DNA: TGTGCCAGTAGTATAGATCACGGAGGTCCCGCACAAGCTTTCTTT
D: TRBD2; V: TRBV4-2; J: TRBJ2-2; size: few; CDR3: CASSPRLAGNTGELFF; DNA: TGTGCCAGCAGCCCTCGACTAGCGGGGAACACCGGGGAGCTGTTTTTT
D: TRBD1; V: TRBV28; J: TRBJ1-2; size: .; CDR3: CASSTSGGAGYGYTF; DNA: TGTGCCAGCAGCACATCAGGGGGCGCGGGCTATGGCTACACCTTC
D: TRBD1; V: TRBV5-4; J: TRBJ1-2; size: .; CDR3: CASSLGSRDRGGYTF; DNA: TGTGCCAGCAGCTTGGGGTCCCGGGACAGGGGAGGCTACACCTTC
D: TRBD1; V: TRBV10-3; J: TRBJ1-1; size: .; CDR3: CAISAIQGVGGTEAFF; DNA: TGTGCCATCAGTGCCATTCAGGGGGTTGGCGGCACTGAAGCTTTCTTT
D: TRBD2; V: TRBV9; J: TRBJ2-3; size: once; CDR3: CASSEGGGAIDTQYF; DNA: TGTGCCAGCAGCGAAGGCGGGGGGGCGATAGATACGCAGTATTTT
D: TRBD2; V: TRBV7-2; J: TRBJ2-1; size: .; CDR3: CASSLVSGLAGRRNEQFF; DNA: TGTGCCAGCAGCTTAGTCTCGGGACTAGCGGGAAGGAGGAATGAGCAGTTCTTC
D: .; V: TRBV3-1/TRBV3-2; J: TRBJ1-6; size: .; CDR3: CASNTDGVRDSPLHF; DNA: TGTGCCAGCAACACAGACGGGGTGAGGGATTCACCCCTCCACTTT
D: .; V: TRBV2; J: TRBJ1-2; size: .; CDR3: CASSGVRAYGYTF; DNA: TGTGCCAGCAGTGGTGTCAGGGCCTATGGCTACACCTTC
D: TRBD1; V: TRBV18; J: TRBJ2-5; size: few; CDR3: CASSQGQQETQYF; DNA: TGTGCCAGCTCACAGGGACAGCAAGAGACCCAGTACTTC
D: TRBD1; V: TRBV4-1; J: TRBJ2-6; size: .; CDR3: CASSRFSGTGEFVLTF; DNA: TGCGCCAGCAGTCGATTTTCCGGGACAGGGGAATTCGTCCTGACTTTC
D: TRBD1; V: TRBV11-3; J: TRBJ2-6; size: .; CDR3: CASSPGTGTSGANVLTF; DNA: TGTGCCAGCAGCCCCGGGACAGGTACCTCTGGGGCCAACGTCCTGACTTTC
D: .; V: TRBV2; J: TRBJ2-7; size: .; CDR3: CASSVVQGEGEQYF; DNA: TGTGCCAGCAGTGTGGTACAGGGGGAGGGCGAGCAGTACTTC
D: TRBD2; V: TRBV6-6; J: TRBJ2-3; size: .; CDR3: CASSYRPSGGDTQYF; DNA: TGTGCCAGCAGTTACCGTCCTAGCGGTGGGGATACGCAGTATTTT
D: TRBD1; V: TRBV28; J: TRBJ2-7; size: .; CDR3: CASITTGTYEQYF; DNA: TGTGCCAGCATCACGACAGGGACCTACGAGCAGTACTTC
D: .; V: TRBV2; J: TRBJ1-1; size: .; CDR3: CASSRRTTSGTEAFF; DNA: TGTGCCAGCAGTCGTAGGACAACTTCGGGCACTGAAGCTTTCTTT
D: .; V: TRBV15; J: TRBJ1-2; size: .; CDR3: CATSRGSGTPNYGYTF; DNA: TGTGCCACCAGCAGGGGATCCGGGACACCTAACTATGGCTACACCTTC
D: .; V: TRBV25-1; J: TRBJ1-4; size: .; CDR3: CASKQGNEKLFF; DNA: TGTGCCAGCAAGCAGGGTAATGAAAAACTGTTTTTT
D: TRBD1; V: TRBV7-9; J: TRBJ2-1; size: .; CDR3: CASSFQGDRGNEQFF; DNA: TGTGCCAGCAGCTTCCAGGGGGATAGGGGGAATGAGCAGTTCTTC
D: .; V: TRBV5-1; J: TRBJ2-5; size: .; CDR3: CASSVGRGTETQYF; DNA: TGCGCCAGCAGCGTGGGGCGGGGTACGGAGACCCAGTACTTC
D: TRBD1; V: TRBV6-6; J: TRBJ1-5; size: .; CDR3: CASRGQANQPQHF; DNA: TGTGCCAGCAGAGGACAGGCAAATCAGCCCCAGCATTTT
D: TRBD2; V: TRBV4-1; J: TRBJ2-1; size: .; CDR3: CASTPRVGAGLAGAYNEQFF; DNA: TGCGCCAGCACCCCGAGGGTTGGGGCGGGACTAGCGGGCGCCTACAATGAGCAGTTCTTC
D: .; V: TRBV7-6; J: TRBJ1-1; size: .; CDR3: CASRAGANTEAFF; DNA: TGTGCCAGCCGTGCGGGGGCGAACACTGAAGCTTTCTTT
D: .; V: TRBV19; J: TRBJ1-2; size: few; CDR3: CASSSETVNYGYTF; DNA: TGTGCCAGTAGTTCCGAGACAGTAAACTATGGCTACACCTTC
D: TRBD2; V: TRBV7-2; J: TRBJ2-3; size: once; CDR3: CASSKWDYYRITDTQYF; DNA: TGTGCCAGCAGCAAGTGGGACTACTATCGGATAACAGATACGCAGTATTTT
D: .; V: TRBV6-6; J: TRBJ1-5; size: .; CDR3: CASIGGRNQPQHF; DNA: TGTGCCAGCATAGGGGGAAGGAATCAGCCCCAGCATTTT
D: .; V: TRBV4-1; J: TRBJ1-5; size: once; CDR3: CASSLLQGNQPQHF; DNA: TGCGCCAGCAGCCTCCTACAGGGAAATCAGCCCCAGCATTTT
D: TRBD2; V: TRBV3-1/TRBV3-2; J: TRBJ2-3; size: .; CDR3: CASSLRTGLAGTDTQYF; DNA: TGTGCCAGCAGCTTACGGACTGGACTAGCGGGCACAGATACGCAGTATTTT
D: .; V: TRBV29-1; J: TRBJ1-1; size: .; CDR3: CSVQGGNTEAFF; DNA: TGCAGCGTCCAAGGGGGGAACACTGAAGCTTTCTTT
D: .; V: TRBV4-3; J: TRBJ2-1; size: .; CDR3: CASSQEASGFHEQFF; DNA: TGCGCCAGCAGCCAAGAAGCATCGGGGTTCCATGAGCAGTTCTTC
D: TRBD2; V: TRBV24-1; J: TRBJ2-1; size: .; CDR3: CATSDFTSGRAREQFF; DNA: TGTGCCACCAGTGATTTCACTAGCGGGAGGGCTAGAGAGCAGTTCTTC
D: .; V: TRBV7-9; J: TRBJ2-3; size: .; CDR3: CASSLASARTDTQYF; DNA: TGTGCCAGCAGCTTAGCGTCAGCGCGCACAGATACGCAGTATTTT
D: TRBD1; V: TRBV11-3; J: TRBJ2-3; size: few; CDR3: CASSSTGGSTDTQYF; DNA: TGTGCCAGCAGCTCGACAGGGGGAAGCACAGATACGCAGTATTTT
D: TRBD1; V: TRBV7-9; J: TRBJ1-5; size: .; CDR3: CASSSQGGGSNQPQHF; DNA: TGTGCCAGCAGCTCCCAGGGGGGAGGCAGCAATCAGCCCCAGCATTTT
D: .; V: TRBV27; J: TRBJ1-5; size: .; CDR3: CASSFLRDQPQHF; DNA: TGTGCCAGCAGTTTTCTTCGGGATCAGCCCCAGCATTTT
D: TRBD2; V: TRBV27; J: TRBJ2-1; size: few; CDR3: CASRAGEVNEQFF; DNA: TGTGCCAGCCGAGCGGGAGAGGTCAATGAGCAGTTCTTC
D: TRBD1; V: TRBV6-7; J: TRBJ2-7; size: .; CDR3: CASSKRTDRGSEQYF; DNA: TGTGCCAGCAGCAAACGGACGGACAGGGGATCCGAGCAGTACTTC
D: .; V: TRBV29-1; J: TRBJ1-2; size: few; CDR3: CSVDGGSDGYTF; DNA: TGCAGCGTTGATGGGGGCTCCGATGGCTACACCTTC